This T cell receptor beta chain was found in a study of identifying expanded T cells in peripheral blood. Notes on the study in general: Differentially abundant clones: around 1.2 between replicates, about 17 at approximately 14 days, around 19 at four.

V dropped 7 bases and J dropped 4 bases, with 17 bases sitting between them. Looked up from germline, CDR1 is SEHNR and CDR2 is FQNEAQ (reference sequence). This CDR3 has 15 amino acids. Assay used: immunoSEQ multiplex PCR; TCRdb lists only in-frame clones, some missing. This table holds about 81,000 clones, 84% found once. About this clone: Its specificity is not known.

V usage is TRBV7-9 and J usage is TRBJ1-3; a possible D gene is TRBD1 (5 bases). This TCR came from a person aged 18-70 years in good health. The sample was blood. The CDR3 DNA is TGTGCCAGCATCAACTCGAAAGAGGGGGGAAACACCATATATTTT. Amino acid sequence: CASINSKEGGNTIYF.